This TCR beta chain was sequenced during a study of CD8 T cells in ankylosing spondylitis. Study-wide findings and caveats: According to the report, clones linked to the disease were significantly enriched in matched synovial fluid samples taken from ankylosing spondylitis patients. Disease-linked clones had a CD8+ phenotype and relatively low frequency in peripheral blood.

Trimming pared 8 bases from V and 9 bases from J, leaving 13 bases between. This CDR3 region has 11 residues. Per germline, CDR1 MNHEY and CDR2 SMNVEV (reference sequence). This clonotype has a count of ten or more. What it binds is not known. In TCRdb, the 5' RACE reads were re-called with MiXCR into one record per CDR3 protein. The sample includes 250,000 or so distinct CDR3 sequences, 20% to 30% seen only once; the top ten take approximately 0.61%. The J gene is TRBJ1-1, the V gene TRBV27; D gene unclear. This clonotype was obtained from a male donor with ankylosing spondylitis or in good health (not recorded which). Specimen: blood, either unsorted or a sorted T cell fraction (not recorded which). CDR3 bases: TGTGCCAGCGGAGGACGGACGAAAGCTTTCTTT. Translated, it gives CASGGRTKAFF.